The rows below give T cell receptor beta chains drawn from one sample of a study of blood T cell repertoires in COVID-19. Here immunoSEQ multiplex PCR was the method, and the copy in TCRdb shows in-frame clones only, minus some. The table shows approximately 100,000 clones, with more than 75% occurring only once. Source material: peripheral blood. These receptors were taken from a man aged 50-60 years with acute or convalescent COVID-19. The CDR3 runs from the conserved cysteine through the conserved F or W. The D gene is left open where the match is weak.

J	V	D	CDR3
TRBJ1-2	TRBV19	NA	CASSQRQSGYTF
TRBJ2-7	TRBV19	TRBD2	CASTASGTPYEQYF
TRBJ1-1	TRBV7-9	NA	CANRGANTEAFF
TRBJ2-1	TRBV5-6	TRBD1	CASSTRRLTGGNEQFF
TRBJ2-2	TRBV6-5	NA	CASAQDYNTGELFF
TRBJ2-5	TRBV7-9	NA	CASSLSLETQYF
TRBJ1-2	TRBV6-5	NA	CASSWNRDTLGGGYTF
TRBJ2-1	TRBV7-9	NA	CAIPAHFAMGDNEQFF
TRBJ1-1	TRBV4-1	NA	CASSQGRGGDVAAFF
TRBJ1-2	TRBV24-1	NA	CATGRNYGYTF
TRBJ1-4	TRBV19	TRBD1	CASSIPQGPGSNEKLFF
TRBJ2-7	TRBV7-3	NA	CASSLSSGTYEQYF
TRBJ2-1	TRBV11-2	NA	CASSPSDSYNEQFF
TRBJ1-5	TRBV4-2	TRBD1	CASSQDQGGGNQPQHF
TRBJ2-1	TRBV7-6	TRBD2	CASSLVIVAASGGNEQFF
TRBJ1-4	TRBV2	NA	CASSEAASGQIATNEKLFF
TRBJ1-5	TRBV6-6	NA	CASSAVNRDTQPQHF